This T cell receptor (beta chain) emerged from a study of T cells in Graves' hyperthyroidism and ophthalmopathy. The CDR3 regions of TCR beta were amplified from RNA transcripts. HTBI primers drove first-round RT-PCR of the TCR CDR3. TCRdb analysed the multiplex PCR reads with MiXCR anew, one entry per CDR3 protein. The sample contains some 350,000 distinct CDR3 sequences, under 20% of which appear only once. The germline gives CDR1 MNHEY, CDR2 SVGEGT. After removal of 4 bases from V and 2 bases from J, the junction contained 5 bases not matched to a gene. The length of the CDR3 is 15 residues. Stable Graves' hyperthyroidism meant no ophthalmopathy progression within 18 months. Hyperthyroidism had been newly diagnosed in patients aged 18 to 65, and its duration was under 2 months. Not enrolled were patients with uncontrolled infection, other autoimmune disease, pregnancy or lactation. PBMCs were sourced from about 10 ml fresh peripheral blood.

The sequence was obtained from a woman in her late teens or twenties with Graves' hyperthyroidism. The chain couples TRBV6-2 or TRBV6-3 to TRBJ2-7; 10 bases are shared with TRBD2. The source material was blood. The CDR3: CASSWAGTSAYEQYF. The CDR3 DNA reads TGTGCCAGCAGTTGGGCCGGGACTAGCGCCTACGAGCAGTACTTC.